A single sample gave rise to the 27 T cell receptor beta chains below, sequenced in a study of shared clonotypes between healthy human individuals. TCRdb keeps only in-frame clones here, not all; method: immunoSEQ multiplex PCR. Counted here are around 1.9 million clones, about 92% occurring once; the ten biggest clones make up about 1.5%. The naive CD8 population came from CD45RO-negative cells selected for CCR7, without terminally differentiated effector memory CD45RA+ cells. The specimen was naive CD8+ T cells from PBMCs. The receptors originated from a man between 18 and 29 years old in good health. Some clones in this sample may be carry-over from other donors' samples.

The chain links TRBV5-1 to TRBJ2-5, with D tentatively TRBD2 (6 bases). The CDR3 length is 20 residues. V lost 1 base to trimming and J lost 1 base, with 26 bases between them. Germline V gene sequence: CDR1 SGHRS, CDR2 YFSETQ. CDR3: CASSLRSGGGQEEFQETQYF. DNA of the CDR3: TGCGCCAGCAGCTTGCGCTCCGGGGGTGGTCAGGAAGAATTCCAAGAGACCCAGTACTTC.

This clone has a single count. The chain recombines TRBV11-2 with TRBJ2-7; D perhaps matches TRBD1 (5 bases). Looked up from germline, CDR1 is SGHAT and CDR2 is FQNNGV. This CDR3 region has 15 residues. The germline V and J ends were trimmed by 3 bases and 2 bases, with 14 bases remaining between them. In DNA, the CDR3 is TGTGCCAGCAGCTTGATCAGGGCGCCCACCTACGAGCAGTACTTC. Translating gives CASSLIRAPTYEQYF.

The V and J genes are TRBV7-8 and TRBJ2-7; 8 bases are a match to TRBD1. After removal of 5 bases from V and 6 bases from J, the junction contained 12 bases not matched to a gene. CDR1 SGHVS and CDR2 FQNEAQ come from the germline V gene. The CDR3 extends over 15 amino acids. The CDR3 nucleotides read TGTGCCAGCAGCCCGGACAGGTGGCAGGGGGCCGAGCAGTACTTC. Translation: CASSPDRWQGAEQYF.

This clone was observed a handful of times. The same CDR3 is also encoded by other DNA sequences in this sample. This rearrangement joins TRBV5-4 to TRBJ1-1; D remains unclear. The V end was cut by 0 bases, the J end by 1 base, with 4 bases between. This CDR3 contains 13 residues. Germline V gene data show CDR1 as SGHNT and CDR2 as YYREEE (reference sequence). The CDR3 here is CASSLVANTEAFF. In DNA form, the CDR3 reads TGTGCCAGCAGCTTGGTAGCGAACACTGAAGCTTTCTTT.

The chain couples TRBV7-2 to TRBJ2-7; TRBD2 matches 11 bases. This CDR3 has 18 amino acids. CDR1 SGHTA and CDR2 FQGNSA come from the germline V gene. J gave up 3 bases and V 5 bases, and 15 bases lay outside the gene matches. The CDR3, as DNA: TGTGCCAGCAGCCAATTTCGGGAGTTAGCGGGAGGGGGCTACGAGCAGTACTTC. Amino acid sequence: CASSQFRELAGGGYEQYF. Filled out from reference TRBV7-2 and TRBJ2-7, the complete variable domain reads GAGVSQSPSNKVTEKGKDVELRCDPISGHTALYWYRQSLGQGLEFLIYFQGNSAPDKSGLPSDRFSAERTGGSVSTLTIQRTQQEDSAVYLCASSQFRELAGGGYEQYFGPGTRLTVT.

The sample holds one count of this clone. The chain couples TRBV28 to TRBJ1-6; the D is unclear. Deletions cut 3 bases from V and 11 bases from J, with 14 bases between. This CDR3 has 14 residues. The germline gives CDR1 MDHEN, CDR2 SYDVKM. The CDR3 protein is CASSFEIRAPPLHF. CDR3 DNA sequence: TGTGCCAGCAGTTTTGAGATAAGAGCTCCACCCCTCCACTTT.

The chain joins TRBV27 to TRBJ2-1; a possible D gene is TRBD2 (5 bases). Germline V gene sequence: CDR1 MNHEY, CDR2 SMNVEV (reference sequence). Trimming left V 5 bases short and J 5 bases short, with 7 bases between. The CDR3 runs to 12 residues. The CDR3 DNA reads TGTGCCAGCAGTGCGGGTAACAATGAGCAGTTCTTC. Translating gives CASSAGNNEQFF.

V is TRBV14 and J is TRBJ2-2, with D uncertain. The germline CDR1 and CDR2 sequences are SGHDN and FVKESK. The CDR3 is made up of 16 amino acids. The V end was cut by 1 base, the J end by 4 bases, with 13 bases between. The CDR3: CASSQASLASTGELFF. DNA of the CDR3: TGTGCCAGCAGCCAAGCGTCTCTTGCGAGCACCGGGGAGCTGTTTTTT.

The CDR3 DNA is TGTGCCAGCAGTTTCTTCAGTCTCGATGAGCAGTTCTTC. This encodes CASSFFSLDEQFF. The chain joins TRBV28 to TRBJ2-1; the D is unclear. The germline gives CDR1 MDHEN, CDR2 SYDVKM. The CDR3 loop spans 13 amino acids. V dropped 3 bases and J dropped 8 bases, with 11 bases sitting between them.

V gene TRBV11-2 combines with J gene TRBJ2-3; D perhaps matches TRBD1 (7 bases). Trimming pared 0 bases from V and 4 bases from J, leaving 14 bases between. The germline V gene has CDR1 SGHAT and CDR2 FQNNGV. The CDR3 is 16 amino acids. CDR3 sequence (DNA): TGTGCCAGCAGCTTAGAGGGCAGGGGGGTTTCAGATACGCAGTATTTT. Translation: CASSLEGRGVSDTQYF.

This rearrangement joins TRBV7-9 to TRBJ2-7; D may be TRBD1 (6 bases). The CDR3 totals 15 residues. The V gene's germline CDR1 is SEHNR and CDR2 FQNEAQ (reference sequence). V was trimmed by 5 bases and J by 5 bases, leaving 19 bases between them. The CDR3 region is CASSPTGNRGNEQYF. The CDR3 DNA is TGTGCCAGCAGCCCAACAGGGAATAGGGGGAACGAGCAGTACTTC. The full variable domain, its missing parts supplied by reference TRBV7-9 and TRBJ2-7, is DTGVSQNPRHKITKRGQNVTFRCDPISEHNRLYWYRQTLGQGPEFLTYFQNEAQLEKSRLLSDRFSAERPKGSFSTLEIQRTEQGDSAMYLCASSPTGNRGNEQYFGPGTRLTVT.

This sequence joins TRBV2 and TRBJ2-1, with 10 bases identical to TRBD1. The CDR3 spans 13 residues. Per germline, CDR1 SNHLY and CDR2 FYNNEI. J was trimmed by 8 bases and V by 8 bases; bases with no gene match: 6. CDR3 DNA: TGTGCCAGCGGCGGGACAGGGGATCATGAGCAGTTCTTC. This codes for CASGGTGDHEQFF.

V gene TRBV28 combines with J gene TRBJ2-7, with D perhaps matching TRBD1 or TRBD2 (5 bases each). CDR3 size: 15 residues. Trimming shortened V by 7 bases and J by 0 bases, and 16 bases separated the two germline ends. CDR1 is MDHEN, CDR2 SYDVKM, per germline. CDR3 sequence: CASTQSGGSSYEQYF. In DNA, the CDR3 is TGTGCCAGCACCCAAAGTGGGGGAAGCTCCTACGAGCAGTACTTC.

The CDR3 DNA reads TGTGCCAGCAGTCCCCGGGGCGGGAGAGACAATGAGCAGTTCTTC. Its translation: CASSPRGGRDNEQFF. The chain couples TRBV27 to TRBJ2-1; TRBD2 matches 7 bases. Germline-derived CDR1 and CDR2 are MNHEY and SMNVEV (reference sequence). The CDR3 is 15 amino acids. The V gene end was trimmed by 5 bases and the J gene end by 5 bases; junction bases not matched to a gene: 9.

As to this clone: Other DNA sequences in this sample translate to the same CDR3. This chain uses TRBV19 with TRBJ1-1; no reliable D call. In germline, CDR1 is LNHDA, CDR2 SQIVND (reference sequence). The V end lost 3 bases, the J end lost 4 bases, and 6 bases lay between the germline ends. The CDR3 spans 12 residues. The CDR3 is CASSIRGTEAFF. The CDR3, as DNA: TGTGCCAGTAGTATTCGGGGCACTGAAGCTTTCTTT.

As regards this clone: This sample also contains other DNA sequences that code for the same CDR3. This chain joins TRBV5-1 and TRBJ2-7; 7 nucleotides line up with TRBD2. This CDR3 is 14 amino acids long. Germline V gives CDR1 SGHRS, CDR2 YFSETQ. The V and J ends lost 3 bases and 4 bases, in that order; junction bases with no gene match: 7. The CDR3 nucleotides are TGCGCCAGCAGCTCTGGGACGGGGGGATACGAGCAGTACTTC. Residues: CASSSGTGGYEQYF.

The chain employs TRBV9 and TRBJ2-1; 8 bases agree with TRBD2. Germline V gives CDR1 SGDLS, CDR2 YYNGEE. The CDR3 spans 15 residues. Trimming removed 6 bases from V and 3 bases from J; junction bases left unmatched: 8. The CDR3 DNA reads TGTGCCAGCACCCCCAGCGGGAGTTTCTACAATGAGCAGTTCTTC. It specifies CASTPSGSFYNEQFF.

Only one count was recorded for this clone. The rearrangement uses TRBV9 and TRBJ2-1, with TRBD1 identical over 7 bases. With 3 bases clipped from V and 2 bases from J, the junction kept 2 bases outside the gene matches. Germline V CDR1 and CDR2: SGDLS, YYNGEE. The CDR3 extends over 14 amino acids. The CDR3 region is CASSEQGAYNEQFF. DNA for the CDR3: TGTGCCAGCAGCGAGCAGGGGGCCTACAATGAGCAGTTCTTC.

This clone was found once. The rearrangement links TRBV10-2 to TRBJ2-4; a possible D gene is TRBD1 (6 bases). The CDR3 consists of 17 residues. Germline V CDR1 and CDR2: WSHSY, SAAADI. The V and J ends lost 0 bases and 6 bases respectively, with 18 bases between them. In DNA, the CDR3 is TGCGCCAGCAGTGAGTCCTTGGGGGCCGGTGGGTTAAACATTCAGTACTTC. Translated, it gives CASSESLGAGGLNIQYF.

The chain combines TRBV28 with TRBJ2-1, with D uncertain. This CDR3 has 15 residues. The V and J ends lost 7 bases and 0 bases respectively, with 13 bases between them. Germline-derived CDR1 and CDR2 are MDHEN and SYDVKM. The CDR3, as DNA: TGTGCCAGCACCCCGCGTATAGGCTCCTACAATGAGCAGTTCTTC. The encoded protein is CASTPRIGSYNEQFF.

This rearrangement joins TRBV19 to TRBJ1-4; D gene unclear. V lost 6 bases to trimming and J lost 8 bases, with 22 bases between them. Per the germline V gene, CDR1 is LNHDA and CDR2 is SQIVND (reference sequence). The CDR3 totals 16 residues. CDR3 loop: CASRETIGGFDEKLFF. In nucleotides, the CDR3 is TGTGCCAGTAGGGAAACGATCGGAGGGTTCGACGAAAAACTGTTTTTT.

The chain links TRBV28 to TRBJ2-7, with D tentatively TRBD2 (5 bases). CDR3 length: 14 amino acids. V was shortened by 4 bases and J by 6 bases, with 16 bases between the two germline ends. In germline, CDR1 is MDHEN, CDR2 SYDVKM. The CDR3 bases are TGTGCCAGCAGTTCGCTACGGGGAGTGGGCGAGCAGTACTTC. Protein product: CASSSLRGVGEQYF.

The chain couples TRBV7-9 to TRBJ2-5, with D perhaps matching TRBD1 (5 bases). V was clipped by 2 bases and J by 5 bases, with 12 bases between them. CDR1 and CDR2 from the germline V gene are SEHNR and FQNEAQ (reference sequence). CDR3 length: 14 residues. The CDR3 reads CASSLTQGLETQYF. The CDR3 DNA reads TGTGCCAGCAGCTTAACTCAGGGCCTGGAGACCCAGTACTTC.

The chain combines TRBV6-5 with TRBJ2-7, with a possible D match to TRBD1 (6 bases). Germline assignment: CDR1 MNHEY and CDR2 SVGAGI. This CDR3 region has 13 residues. V was pared by 7 bases and J by 4 bases, with 14 bases between. As DNA, the CDR3 is TGTGCCAGCACCGACACAGGGTTTTACGAGCAGTACTTC. Its protein product is CASTDTGFYEQYF.

In regard to this clone: Other DNA sequences of this sample code for an identical CDR3. The genes are TRBV5-1 and TRBJ2-7, with 7 nucleotides matching TRBD2. The CDR3 has 14 amino acids. CDR1 is SGHRS and CDR2 is YFSETQ in the germline V gene. V dropped 2 bases and J dropped 0; count of bases not matched to a gene: 2. The CDR3 sequence: CASSLRGVSYEQYF. CDR3 sequence (DNA): TGCGCCAGCAGCTTACGGGGGGTCTCCTACGAGCAGTACTTC.

This rearrangement joins TRBV15 to TRBJ2-1; D is uncertain. The CDR3 is made up of 13 amino acids. V was trimmed by 5 bases and J by 1 base, leaving 6 bases between them. The germline gives CDR1 LNHNV, CDR2 YYDKDF (reference sequence). Here the CDR3 DNA reads TGTGCCACCAGCCCCGGGTCCTACAATGAGCAGTTCTTC. Encoded protein: CATSPGSYNEQFF.

J is TRBJ2-2 and V is TRBV5-1; TRBD1 might be the D (6 bases). This CDR3 region has 15 residues. Germline CDR1 is SGHRS and CDR2 is YFSETQ. V was shortened by 0 bases and J by 6 bases, with 12 bases between the two germline ends. CDR3 sequence (DNA): TGCGCCAGCAGCTTGGTGGTCAGGGGACCCGGGGAGCTGTTTTTT. Translating gives CASSLVVRGPGELFF.